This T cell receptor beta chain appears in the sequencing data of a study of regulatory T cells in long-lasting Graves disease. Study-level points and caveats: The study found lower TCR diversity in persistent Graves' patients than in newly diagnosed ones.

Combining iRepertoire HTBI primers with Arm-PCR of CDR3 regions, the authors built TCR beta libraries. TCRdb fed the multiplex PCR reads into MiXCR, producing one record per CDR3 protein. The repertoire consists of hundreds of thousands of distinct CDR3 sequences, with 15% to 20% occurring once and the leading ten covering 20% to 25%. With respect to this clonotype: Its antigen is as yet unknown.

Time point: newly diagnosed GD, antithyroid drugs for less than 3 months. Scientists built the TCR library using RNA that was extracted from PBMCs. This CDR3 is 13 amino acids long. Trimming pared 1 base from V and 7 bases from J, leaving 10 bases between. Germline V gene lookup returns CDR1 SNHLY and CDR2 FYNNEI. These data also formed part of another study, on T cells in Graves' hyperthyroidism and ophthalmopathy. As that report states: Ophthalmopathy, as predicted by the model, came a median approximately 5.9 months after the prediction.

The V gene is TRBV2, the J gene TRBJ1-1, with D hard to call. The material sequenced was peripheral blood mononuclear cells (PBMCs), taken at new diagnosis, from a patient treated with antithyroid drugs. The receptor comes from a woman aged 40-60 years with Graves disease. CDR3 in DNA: TGTGCCAGCAGTGAAGGGAGACTCAATGAAGCTTTCTTT. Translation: CASSEGRLNEAFF.